This T cell receptor beta chain was identified in a study of T cells after yellow fever vaccination. Turning to the study itself: Preparing low-cell-number fractions relied on SMART-Seq v4 Ultra Low Input. Study outcomes and limitations: It was a weaker secondary response, yet one that peaked faster, at day 5 versus 15.

V dropped 1 base and J dropped 4 bases, with 13 bases sitting between them. CDR1 is SGHTA and CDR2 is FQGNSA in the germline V gene. This CDR3 has 15 amino acids. About this clonotype itself: Its antigen is not known.

MiXCR, run by TCRdb on the 5' RACE reads, gives a single entry per CDR3 protein. The data hold about 500,000 distinct CDR3 sequences, with about 17% observed a single time. This chain uses TRBV7-2 with TRBJ1-2, with D unclear. The source of this sequence is a young man who received the YFV17D yellow fever vaccine. Source: PBMCs, taken less than 6 days after the first yellow fever vaccination. The CDR3: CASSLVLGFSYGYTF. The CDR3 coding sequence is TGTGCCAGCAGCTTAGTTCTGGGTTTTAGCTATGGCTACACCTTC.